This is a list of T cell receptor beta chains from one sample in a study of control samples from healthy donors and cancer patients. TCRdb's copy holds only in-frame clones and misses some; the assay was immunoSEQ multiplex PCR. The table includes 150,000 to 200,000 clones, around nine tenths detected once. The sequenced sample was blood. The receptor source for this set is a man between 25 and 39 years old in good health. Both conserved end residues are part of each CDR3. A D gene is named only where the DNA matches it firmly. Some rows mark clone size as missing; the rest say once, few, many or name a class of expanded clone.

clone size,V gene,J gene,D gene,CDR3 DNA,CDR3 protein
.,TRBV5-1,TRBJ2-3,.,TGCGCCAGCAGCCCCAGGGTTACAGATACGCAGTATTTT,CASSPRVTDTQYF
.,TRBV28,TRBJ1-5,.,TGTGCCAGCAGTTTATGGACCCCCCAGGGAAATCAGCCCCAGCATTTT,CASSLWTPQGNQPQHF
.,TRBV23-1,TRBJ1-5,TRBD1,TGCGCCAGCTCCGGACAGGGCAATCAGCCCCAGCATTTT,CASSGQGNQPQHF
.,TRBV15,TRBJ1-3,.,TGTGCCGCCAGCAGAGATTCAGTGTCTGGAAACACCATATATTTT,CAASRDSVSGNTIYF
.,TRBV11-2,TRBJ2-2,.,TGTGCCAGCAGCTTCCCAATCGGCGGGGAGCTGTTTTTT,CASSFPIGGELFF
.,TRBV6-8,TRBJ1-1,.,TGTGCCAGCAGTCGGGACCTGAACACTGAAGCTTTCTTT,CASSRDLNTEAFF
.,TRBV28,TRBJ1-3,.,TGTGCCAGCACCAAAGGGGGGGGTGGAAACACCATATATTTT,CASTKGGGGNTIYF
.,TRBV5-1,TRBJ1-1,.,TGCGCCAGCAGCCGCCAGGGGTTCATGAACACTGAAGCTTTCTTT,CASSRQGFMNTEAFF
.,TRBV4-1,TRBJ1-1,.,TGCGCCAGCAGCCAAGATTGGGGGGACACTGAAGCTTTCTTT,CASSQDWGDTEAFF
.,TRBV6-1,TRBJ2-3,.,TGTGCCAGCAGTGAGCGTGGGGCAGATACGCAGTATTTT,CASSERGADTQYF
.,TRBV5-1,TRBJ2-1,TRBD2,TGCGCCAGCAGCTTGCCGGCTAGCGGGGAAGGCGATGAGCAGTTCTTC,CASSLPASGEGDEQFF
.,TRBV5-1,TRBJ1-4,TRBD1,TGCGCCAGCAGCGCGGGGACAGGGGAAGAAAAACTGTTTTTT,CASSAGTGEEKLFF
once,TRBV30,TRBJ1-6,TRBD1,TGTGCCTGGAGTGGACAGGGCAGACGCGAATCACCCCTCCACTTT,CAWSGQGRRESPLHF
.,TRBV5-1,TRBJ1-1,.,TGCGCCAGCAGCTTGGCCGGCGGCCCTTCTAGCACTGAAGCTTTCTTT,CASSLAGGPSSTEAFF
.,TRBV7-2,TRBJ2-2,.,TGTGCCAGCAGCCGGGGGCCCGCGAACACCGGGGAGCTGTTTTTT,CASSRGPANTGELFF
.,TRBV7-9,TRBJ1-1,TRBD1,TGTGCCAGCAGCACCAGACAGGGCATGAACACTGAAGCTTTCTTT,CASSTRQGMNTEAFF
once,TRBV25-1,TRBJ2-3,TRBD1,TGTGCCAGCAGTGTTCCCGGGACAGGGGACGCGTATACGCAGTATTTT,CASSVPGTGDAYTQYF
.,TRBV19,TRBJ1-5,.,TGTGCCAGTAATGTTTGGGACGGAGTTGGCAATCAGCCCCAGCATTTT,CASNVWDGVGNQPQHF
.,TRBV14,TRBJ2-7,.,TGTGCCAGCAGCCAAGTCGGCAGAGCCCACTACGAGCAGTACTTC,CASSQVGRAHYEQYF